Here is one TCR beta chain with its context. Deletions cut 5 bases from V and 5 bases from J, with 9 bases between. The CDR3 loop spans 12 amino acids. The V gene's germline CDR1 is SGHAT and CDR2 FQNNGV. In the study's own analysis: The authors estimated nucleated cell counts from reference gene primer amplification. TCRdb keeps only in-frame clones here, not all; method: immunoSEQ multiplex PCR. V and J calls and clone size are those listed in that table; D and trimming were worked out from the DNA. Of 120,000 to 150,000 clones listed, roughly 82% were seen once; the top ten hold roughly 4.4%. These data originate in a study of blood T cell repertoires in COVID-19. Turning to the study itself: Acute and convalescent COVID-19 samples came from the United States, Italy and Spain. PBMCs, B-cell-depleted T cells, or T cells provided the cDNA or gDNA that made up the material.

Sequenced: peripheral blood. V usage is TRBV11-2 and J usage is TRBJ1-2; D is uncertain. The TCR originated in a human donor in a cohort sampled during active COVID-19. CDR3: CASSETSYGYTF. CDR3 DNA: TGTGCCAGCAGCGAAACAAGTTATGGCTACACCTTC.